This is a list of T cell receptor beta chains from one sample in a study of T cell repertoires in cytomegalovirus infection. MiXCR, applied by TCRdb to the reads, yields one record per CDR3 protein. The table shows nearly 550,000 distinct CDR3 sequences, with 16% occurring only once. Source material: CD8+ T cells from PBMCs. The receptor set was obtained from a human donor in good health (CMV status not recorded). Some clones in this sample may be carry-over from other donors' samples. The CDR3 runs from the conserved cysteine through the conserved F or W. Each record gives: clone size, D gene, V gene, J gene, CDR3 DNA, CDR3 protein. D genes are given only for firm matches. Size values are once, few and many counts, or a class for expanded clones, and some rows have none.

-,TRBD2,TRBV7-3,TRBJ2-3,TGTGCCAGCAGCCAAGGGAGGGGAGGGGATACGCAGTATTTT,CASSQGRGGDTQYF
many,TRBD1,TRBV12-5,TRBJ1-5,TGTGCTAGTGGACCCCTAAACAGGGGGCGAAATCAGCCCCAGCATTTT,CASGPLNRGRNQPQHF
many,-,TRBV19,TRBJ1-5,TGTGCCAGTAGTCCCGCGAGTAGCGGGCAGCCCCAGCATTTT,CASSPASSGQPQHF
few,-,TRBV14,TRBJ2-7,TGTGCCAGCAGCCAAGATAGGTGGGAGCAGTACTTC,CASSQDRWEQYF
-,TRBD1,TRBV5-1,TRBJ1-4,TGCGCCAGCAGCTCTGGTGGGACAGCCCTAGGGATGTGGGAAAAACTGTTTTTT,CASSSGGTALGMWEKLFF
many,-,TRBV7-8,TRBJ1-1,TGTGCCAGCAGCCGACGGATGAACACTGAAGCTTTCTTT,CASSRRMNTEAFF
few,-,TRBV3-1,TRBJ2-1,TGTGCCAGCAGCCCCCGAACGGGAGCCCCAAACGATGAGCAGTTCTTC,CASSPRTGAPNDEQFF
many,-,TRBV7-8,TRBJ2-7,TGTGCCAGCAGCTTAGATAACAGAGACTCCTACGAGCAGTACTTC,CASSLDNRDSYEQYF
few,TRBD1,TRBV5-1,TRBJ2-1,TGCGCCAGCAGGGGACAGAACCACAATGAGCAGTTCTTC,CASRGQNHNEQFF
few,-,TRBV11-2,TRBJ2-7,TGTGCCAGCAGCCCTTGGTCGGAGTCCTACGAGCAGTACTTC,CASSPWSESYEQYF
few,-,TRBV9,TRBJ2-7,TGTGCCAGCAGCGGCCAGGGCCACGAGCAGTACTTC,CASSGQGHEQYF
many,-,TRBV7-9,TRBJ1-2,TGTGCCAGCAGCCGAGGTACGGATGGCTACACCTTC,CASSRGTDGYTF
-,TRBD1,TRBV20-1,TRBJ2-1,TGCAGTGCAGAACAGGGGATGGGAACCTACAATGAGCAGTTCTTC,CSAEQGMGTYNEQFF
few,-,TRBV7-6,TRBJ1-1,TGTGCCAGCAGCGGCACAGGGCCCCGCTCGAAATTTGACACTGAAGCTTTCTTT,CASSGTGPRSKFDTEAFF
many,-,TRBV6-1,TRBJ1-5,TGTGCCAGCAGTCCCTTTCTACTCTGCCTGGGTTGCCCATGGGGTCAGCCCCAGCATTTT,CASSPFLLCLGCPWGQPQHF
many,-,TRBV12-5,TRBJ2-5,TGTGCTAGTGGGGATACAGGTCAAGAGACCCAGTACTTC,CASGDTGQETQYF
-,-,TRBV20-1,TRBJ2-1,TGCAGTGCTCGCGCCCGGCCACAAGGACCCTACAATGAGCAGTTCTTC,CSARARPQGPYNEQFF
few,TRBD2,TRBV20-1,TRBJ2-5,TGCAGTGCTAGATCCCCCGGGAGGCTTGAGACCCAGTACTTC,CSARSPGRLETQYF
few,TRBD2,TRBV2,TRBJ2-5,TGTGCCAGCAGTGCGGGACTAGCGGGAGGTGTGGGAGAGACCCAGTACTTC,CASSAGLAGGVGETQYF
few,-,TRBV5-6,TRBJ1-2,TGTGCCAGCAGCTCCCTCCGGGAAGCAGACTATGGCTACACCTTC,CASSSLREADYGYTF
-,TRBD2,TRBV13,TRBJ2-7,TGTGCCAGCAGCTTTGCGGGGGTCGGGGTCTACGAGCAGTACTTC,CASSFAGVGVYEQYF
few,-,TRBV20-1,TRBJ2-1,TGCAGTGCCCCCGGGCGGGATGTTGACAATGAGCAGTTCTTC,CSAPGRDVDNEQFF
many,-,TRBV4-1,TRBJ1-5,TGCGCCAGCAGCCCCTTGACAGGAGATAGCAATCAGCCCCAGCATTTT,CASSPLTGDSNQPQHF
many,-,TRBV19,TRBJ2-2,TGTGCCAGTAGGGACACAAACACCGGGGAGCTGTTTTTT,CASRDTNTGELFF
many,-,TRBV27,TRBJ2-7,TGTGCCAGCAGTGTGTCCGCGTCCTACGAGCAGTACTTC,CASSVSASYEQYF
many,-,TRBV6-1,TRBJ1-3,TGTGCCAGCAGTGAATGGGGTCACGGCTCTGGAAACACCATATATTTT,CASSEWGHGSGNTIYF
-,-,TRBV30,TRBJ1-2,TGTGCCTGGAGTTTGGGAGGAGGAGGCTACACCTTC,CAWSLGGGGYTF
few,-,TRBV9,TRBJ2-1,TGTGCCAGCAGCGTAGAACTAGCCGCCTACAATGAGCAGTTCTTC,CASSVELAAYNEQFF
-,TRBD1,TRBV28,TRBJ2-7,TGTGCCAGCCGGGACAGGGTTTACGAGCAGTACTTC,CASRDRVYEQYF
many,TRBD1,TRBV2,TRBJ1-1,TGTGCCAGCAGTGGTTTGACAGGGTTAGGCACTGAAGCTTTCTTT,CASSGLTGLGTEAFF
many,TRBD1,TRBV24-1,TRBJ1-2,TGTGCCACCAGTGACACAAAAGGACAGGGCCTCTATGGCTACACCTTC,CATSDTKGQGLYGYTF
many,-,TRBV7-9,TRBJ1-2,TGTGCCAGCAGCTTACTGAGACCGGGCAGGAGGGGCTATGGCTACACCTTC,CASSLLRPGRRGYGYTF
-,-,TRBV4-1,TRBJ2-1,TGCGCCAGCAGCCAAGATTTCGGGGGAGATGAGCAGTTCTTC,CASSQDFGGDEQFF
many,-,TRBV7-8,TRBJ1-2,TGTGCCAGCAGCCCCAAACCCCCTCCTGGAGGCTACACCTTC,CASSPKPPPGGYTF
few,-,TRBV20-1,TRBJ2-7,TGCAGTGCTAGCACTAGACCCAGTGGTACCTACGAGCAGTACTTC,CSASTRPSGTYEQYF
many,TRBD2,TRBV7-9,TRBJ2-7,TGTGCCAGCAGCTTAACTCTAGCGGGAGGGGTCTACGAGCAGTACTTC,CASSLTLAGGVYEQYF
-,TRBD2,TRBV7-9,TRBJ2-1,TGTGCCAGCAGCTCCCTAGCGGGAAGGATACCCAATGAGCAGTTCTTC,CASSSLAGRIPNEQFF
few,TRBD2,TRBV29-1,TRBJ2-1,TGCAGCGTTGAGGGCTTTCCTAGCGGAACATACAATGAGCAGTTCTTC,CSVEGFPSGTYNEQFF
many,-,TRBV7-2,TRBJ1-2,TGTGCCAGCAGCTTAACAGCCCTATACACCTTC,CASSLTALYTF
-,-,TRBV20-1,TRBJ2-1,TGCAGTGCTAGAGATTCTCCCCTCGGGCCAAGCTCCTACAATGAGCAGTTCTTC,CSARDSPLGPSSYNEQFF
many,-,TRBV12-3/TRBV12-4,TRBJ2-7,TGTGCCAGCAGTTTAGAGTTGCACCCTAGCTCCTACGAGCAGTACTTC,CASSLELHPSSYEQYF
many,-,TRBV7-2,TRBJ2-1,TGTGCCAGTTCACCTACCAGCTCCTACAATGAGCAGTTCTTC,CASSPTSSYNEQFF
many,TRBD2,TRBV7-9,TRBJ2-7,TGTGCCAGCAGCCCCGAGGGACTAGCGGGATACTCCTACGAGCAGTACTTC,CASSPEGLAGYSYEQYF
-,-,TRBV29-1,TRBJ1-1,TGCAGCGCCTGGTCAGGCATGAACACTGAAGCTTTCTTT,CSAWSGMNTEAFF